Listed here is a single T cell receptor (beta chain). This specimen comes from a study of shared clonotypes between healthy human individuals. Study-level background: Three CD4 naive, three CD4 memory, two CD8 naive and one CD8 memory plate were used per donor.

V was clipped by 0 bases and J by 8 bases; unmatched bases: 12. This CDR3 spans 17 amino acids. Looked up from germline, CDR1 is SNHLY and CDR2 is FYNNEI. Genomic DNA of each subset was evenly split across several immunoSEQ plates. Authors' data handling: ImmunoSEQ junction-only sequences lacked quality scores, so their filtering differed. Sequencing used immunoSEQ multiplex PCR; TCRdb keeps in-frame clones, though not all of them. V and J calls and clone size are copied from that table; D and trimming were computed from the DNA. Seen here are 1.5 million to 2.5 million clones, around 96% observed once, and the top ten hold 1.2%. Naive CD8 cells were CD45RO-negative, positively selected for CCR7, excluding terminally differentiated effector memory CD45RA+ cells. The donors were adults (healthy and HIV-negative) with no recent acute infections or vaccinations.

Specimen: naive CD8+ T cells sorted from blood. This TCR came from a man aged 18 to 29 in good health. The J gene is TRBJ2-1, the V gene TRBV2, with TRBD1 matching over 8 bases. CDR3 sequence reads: CASSEAEDREMEHEQFF. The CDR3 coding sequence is TGTGCCAGCAGTGAAGCGGAGGACAGGGAGATGGAGCATGAGCAGTTCTTC.